Below, 5 T cell receptor beta chains from the same sample are listed, as sequenced in a study of T cell changes during pregnancy in multiple sclerosis. TCRdb's table, derived via immunoSEQ multiplex PCR, lists solely in-frame clones and lacks some. The repertoire holds 57,000 or so clones, with 70% to 90% as singletons. The sequenced sample was peripheral blood, obtained in the first trimester of pregnancy. The receptors shown here come from a female donor with multiple sclerosis, enrolled in a pregnancy study.

This clone was seen more than once but under ten times. Written as DNA, the CDR3 is TGCAGCGTCGGCGGGACTAGCGGGAGCAATGAGCAGTTCTTC. It encodes CSVGGTSGSNEQFF. This sequence joins TRBV29-1 and TRBJ2-1; 14 nucleotides agree with TRBD2. The CDR3 covers 14 residues. V dropped 6 bases and J dropped 6; count of bases not matched to a gene: 4. The germline V gene encodes CDR1 SQVTM and CDR2 ANQGSEA.

The chain combines TRBV5-1 with TRBJ1-3; tentatively, D is TRBD1 (5 bases). Germline V CDR1 and CDR2: SGHRS, YFSETQ. The CDR3 has 16 residues. Trimming stripped 6 bases from V and 2 bases from J, with 18 bases between. The CDR3 region has the DNA TGCGCCAGCACCCCGGGGAGGGGAAGTACTGGAAACACCATATATTTT. Translated: CASTPGRGSTGNTIYF.

V usage is TRBV2 and J usage is TRBJ1-2; a weak D match, TRBD1 (6 bases). The CDR3 runs 15 residues. V was trimmed by 5 bases and J by 5 bases, leaving 18 bases between them. Germline V lookup: CDR1 SNHLY, CDR2 FYNNEI. For the CDR3, the DNA is TGTGCCAGCAGTACCGGGACAACTCTGGTATATGGCTACACCTTC. Amino acid sequence: CASSTGTTLVYGYTF.

V is TRBV5-1 and J is TRBJ2-7; a weak D match, TRBD1 (6 bases). V was cut by 5 bases and J by 6 bases, with 15 bases left in between. The germline gives CDR1 SGHRS, CDR2 YFSETQ. The CDR3 is made up of 13 amino acids. Written as DNA, the CDR3 is TGCGCCAGCAGATTGTCCACAGGGCTCGAGCAGTACTTC. Translated, it gives CASRLSTGLEQYF.

The chain combines TRBV7-6 with TRBJ2-7, with 10 bases lining up with TRBD1. This CDR3 contains 14 residues. V shed 5 bases, J shed 7 bases, and the junction held 8 bases outside the gene matches. Per the germline V gene, CDR1 is SGHVS and CDR2 is FNYEAQ. CDR3 coding DNA: TGTGCCAGCAGCAGGGACAGGGGATTAGGAGAGCAGTACTTC. Protein product: CASSRDRGLGEQYF. Full variable domain (rest looked up from reference TRBV7-6 and TRBJ2-7): GAGVSQSPRYKVTKRGQDVALRCDPISGHVSLYWYRQALGQGPEFLTYFNYEAQQDKSGLPNDRFSAERPEGSISTLTIQRTEQRDSAMYRCASSRDRGLGEQYFGPGTRLTVT.